The source of this T cell receptor beta chain is a study of blood T cell repertoires in COVID-19. Overall study context: Sites across the United States, Italy and Spain contributed samples from acute and convalescent COVID-19.

Measured with immunoSEQ multiplex PCR; TCRdb has only the in-frame clones, and not every one. The repertoire holds about 46,000 clones, with roughly 86% as singletons. Participant ages covered about 18 to 89 years across 20 to 30 US areas. Participant-given clinical history determined each cohort assignment. Cohort 3 recovered donors had two negative PCRs, clearance, or symptom resolution. The sample was PBMCs or T cells enriched from blood (not recorded which). The clonotype comes from a woman aged 45-59 years who had recovered from COVID-19.

The CDR3 nucleotides read TGTGCCAGCAACGCTCGAGGGGGGGCTTCCTACAATGAGCAGTTCTTC. This translates into CASNARGGASYNEQFF. The rearrangement joins TRBV6-6 to TRBJ2-1, with D perhaps TRBD2 (7 bases). Germline V gene data show CDR1 as MNHNY and CDR2 as SVGAGI (reference sequence). The CDR3 is 16 residues long. V was cut by 7 bases and J by 1 base, with 17 bases left in between.